There are many counts of the clone carrying this T cell receptor beta chain. This could be a read error, since a much larger clone is one nucleotide away. The sample has other DNA sequences that encode this CDR3 too. Germline V CDR1 and CDR2: SGHAT, FQNNGV. The CDR3 sequence is 15 residues long. No treatment had been given to any patient before thyroid surgery. The data derive from a study of metastatic and nonmetastatic thyroid tumors. In the authors' workflow: Built for papillary thyroid cancer, a distant-metastasis classifier drew on CDR3 differences across clinicopathological groups. TCRdb reprocessed the PCR reads using MiXCR. None of the V and J calls come from the authors' own analysis; TCRdb made them. The repertoire holds about 40,000 clones, roughly 10% seen once, with roughly 25% in the top ten.

The TCR originated in a female donor with papillary thyroid cancer or a benign thyroid nodule (not recorded which). Some clones in this sample may be carry-over from other donors' samples. The chain carries TRBV11-2 and TRBJ2-7; 9 bases line up with TRBD1. Input material: blood. CDR3 sequence reads: CASRRAGTGYGEQYF. The DNA for the CDR3 is TGTGCTAGCAGACGAGCCGGGACAGGGTACGGCGAGCAGTACTTC.